Reported below is one T cell receptor (beta chain). Its antigen is not yet known. Base qualities are not provided; no much larger clone lies one nucleotide away. Clipping removes 1 base from V and 8 bases from J, with 5 as the unmatched junction base count. Inclusive of the bounding cysteine and phenylalanine, the CDR3 is 15 residues long. The read is trimmed to its CDR3 DNA, 45 bases read in frame from base 1. CDR1 and CDR2 are read off the germline V gene as MDHEN and SYDVKM. The CDR3 regions of human TCRbeta chains were analyzed by immunosequencing. Turning to the authors' computational methods: TCRs in the repertoires were matched against a reference library of SARS-CoV-2-specific TCRs that had been generated with the MIRA antigen-specificity platform. Breadth was defined as the fraction of unique TCRs that were SARS-CoV-2-associated, and depth was defined as the fraction of total T cells that were SARS-CoV-2-associated. Using the MIRA data, each spike-specific TCR was mapped to the spike region that the TCR reacts to and placed in a CD4 or CD8 class. Log10-transformed breadth and depth values were compared by one-way ANOVA with Sidak's multiple comparisons tests. Drawn from immuneACCESS, this table holds only the in-frame rearrangements with V and J called that TCRdb kept. Clones are partly lost; checked studies trace under half to an unresolved V gene and leave the rest unexplained. V and J calls and clone size come straight from that table; D and trimming were deduced from the DNA. The sample records under 95,000 clones, 80% to 90% of which are singletons. Clones ranked in the top ten supply around 17% of the sample.

The record originates from a study of T cell responses to AZD1222 COVID-19 vaccine (dated by TCRdb to 2020 to 2022). Study-level background: Because spike-specific TCR depth and breadth did not differ between the two schedules, AZD1222 recipients who got a second dose at roughly 4 weeks were pooled with those who got a second dose at roughly 12 weeks. Trial participants were enrolled by age into 18-55, 56-69 and 70-plus year subgroups, with about 150, 27 and 61 TCR-sequenced participants respectively. A total of over 230 trial participants underwent TCR sequencing, of whom more than 200 had received two doses of AZD1222 and 26 had received two doses of the MenACWY control vaccine. General study outcomes and caveats: Reportedly, close to half of the unique spike-specific TCRs recognized epitopes lying outside the regions that are mutated in the B.1.351 and B.1.1.7 variants. Only six or seven AZD1222 recipients were SARS-CoV-2 seropositive at baseline, limiting conclusions about previously exposed vaccinees. Because no day 14 peak-response samples were available, repertoires were characterized only after the peak T cell response. In the small 56-69-year group, the increase in depth fell short of significance, most likely because of low power. After two AZD1222 doses, spike-specific TCR breadth and depth were significantly higher than at day 0 and than in MenACWY recipients. The vaccine-associated CD4 TCRs covered the entire spike protein, and the dominant responses fell in regions 160-218 and 743-854. Most participants were white British and females outnumbered males, and the authors suggested that clonal diversity may have been underestimated.

The sample's time point label, in plain terms: baseline before first vaccination. The vaccinee samples were drawn from two UK trials, COV001 and COV002, one of which was a single-blind randomized controlled phase 2/3 trial testing AZD1222 (ChAdOx1 nCoV-19) in healthy adults. For TCRbeta chain sequencing, PBMC samples were collected from trial participants at day 0 and at day 28 after the second dose. The sequencing here drew on peripheral blood, taken on day 0 of AZD1222 vaccination. In this chain, TRBV28 is recombined with TRBJ2-3, and 11 bases in between align with TRBD1. The TCR was taken from an adult in good health. The CDR3 region has the sequence CASSLSPGTGGTQYF. The DNA reads as follows: TGTGCCAGCAGTTTATCCCCGGGGACAGGGGGTACGCAGTATTTT.